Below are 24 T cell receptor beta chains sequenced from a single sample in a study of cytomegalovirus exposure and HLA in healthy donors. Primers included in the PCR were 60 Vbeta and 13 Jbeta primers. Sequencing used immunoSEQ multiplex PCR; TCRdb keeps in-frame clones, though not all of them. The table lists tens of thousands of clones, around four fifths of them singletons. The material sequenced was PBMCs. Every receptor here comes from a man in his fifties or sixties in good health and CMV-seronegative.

CDR3 in DNA: TGTGCCAGCAGTGAACGTTTCTACCCCTCCTACAATGAGCAGTTCTTC. Translating gives CASSERFYPSYNEQFF. The chain recombines TRBV6-1 with TRBJ2-1; unclear D gene. This CDR3 comprises 16 residues. V shed 2 bases and J shed 0 bases, with 11 bases lying between them. The V gene's germline CDR1 is MNHNS and CDR2 SASEGT.

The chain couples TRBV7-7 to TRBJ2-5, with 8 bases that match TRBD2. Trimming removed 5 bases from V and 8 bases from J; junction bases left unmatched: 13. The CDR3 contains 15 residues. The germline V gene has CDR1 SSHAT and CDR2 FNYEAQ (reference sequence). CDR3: CASSIGLASTETQYF. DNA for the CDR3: TGTGCCAGCAGCATCGGACTAGCTTCTACGGAAACCCAGTACTTC. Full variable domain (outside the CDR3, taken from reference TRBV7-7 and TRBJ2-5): GAGVSQSPRYKVTKRGQDVTLRCDPISSHATLYWYQQALGQGPEFLTYFNYEAQPDKSGLPSDRFSAERPEGSISTLTIQRTEQRDSAMYRCASSIGLASTETQYFGPGTRLLVL.

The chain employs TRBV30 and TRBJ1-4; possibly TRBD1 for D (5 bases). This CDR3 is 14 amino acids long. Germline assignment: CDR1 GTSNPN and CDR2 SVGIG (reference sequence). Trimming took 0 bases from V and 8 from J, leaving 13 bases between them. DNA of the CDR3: TGTGCCTGGAGTGTACGCAGGGCCGCGGAAAAACTGTTTTTT. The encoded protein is CAWSVRRAAEKLFF.

The chain's CDR3 is CASSQDLYYEQYF. The CDR3 nucleotides read TGTGCCAGCAGCCAAGATCTCTACTACGAGCAGTACTTC. The chain uses TRBV14 and TRBJ2-7; no clear D. Germline lookup yields CDR1 SGHDN and CDR2 FVKESK. The V end was cut by 0 bases, the J end by 3 bases, with 6 bases between. This CDR3 comprises 13 residues.

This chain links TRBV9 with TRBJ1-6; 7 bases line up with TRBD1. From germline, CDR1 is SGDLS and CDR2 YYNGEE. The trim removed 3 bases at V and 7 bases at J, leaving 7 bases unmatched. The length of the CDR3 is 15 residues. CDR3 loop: CASSATGEANSPLHF. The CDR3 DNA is TGTGCCAGCAGCGCCACAGGGGAGGCGAATTCACCCCTCCACTTT. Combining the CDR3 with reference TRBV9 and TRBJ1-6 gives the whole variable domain DSGVTQTPKHLITATGQRVTLRCSPRSGDLSVYWYQQSLDQGLQFLIQYYNGEERAKGNILERFSAQQFPDLHSELNLSSLELGDSALYFCASSATGEANSPLHFGNGTRLTVT.

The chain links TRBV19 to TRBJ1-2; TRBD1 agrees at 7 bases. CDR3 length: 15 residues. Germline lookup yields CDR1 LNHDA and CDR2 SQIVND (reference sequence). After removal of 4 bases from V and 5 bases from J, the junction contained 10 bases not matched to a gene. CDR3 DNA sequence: TGTGCCAGTAGTAACGACAGGGTTGTTTTTTATGGCTACACCTTC. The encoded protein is CASSNDRVVFYGYTF.

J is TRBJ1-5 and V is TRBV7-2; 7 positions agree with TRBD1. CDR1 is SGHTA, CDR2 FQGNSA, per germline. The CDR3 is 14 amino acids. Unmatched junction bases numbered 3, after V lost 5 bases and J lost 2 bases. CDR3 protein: CASSQGQGNQPQHF. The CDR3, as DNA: TGTGCCAGCAGCCAAGGACAGGGCAATCAGCCCCAGCATTTT.

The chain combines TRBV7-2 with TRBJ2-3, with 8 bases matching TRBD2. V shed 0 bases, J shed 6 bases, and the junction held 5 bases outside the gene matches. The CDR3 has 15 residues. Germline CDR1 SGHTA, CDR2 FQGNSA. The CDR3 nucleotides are TGTGCCAGCAGCTTAGCCGGGGGGGCTTTGGATACGCAGTATTTT. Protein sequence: CASSLAGGALDTQYF.

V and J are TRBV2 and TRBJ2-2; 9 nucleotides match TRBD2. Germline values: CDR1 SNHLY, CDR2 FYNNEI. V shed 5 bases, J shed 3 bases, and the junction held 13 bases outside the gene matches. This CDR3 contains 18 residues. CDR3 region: CASSPAPPSGGYTGELFF. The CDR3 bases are TGTGCCAGCAGTCCAGCCCCCCCCAGCGGGGGGTACACCGGGGAGCTGTTTTTT.

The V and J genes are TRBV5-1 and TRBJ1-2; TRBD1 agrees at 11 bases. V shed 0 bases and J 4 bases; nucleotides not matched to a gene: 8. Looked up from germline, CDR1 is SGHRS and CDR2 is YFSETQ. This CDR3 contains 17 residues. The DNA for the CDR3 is TGCGCCAGCAGCTTGGGGACAGGGGGCCGTTTCATCTATGGCTACACCTTC. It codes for CASSLGTGGRFIYGYTF. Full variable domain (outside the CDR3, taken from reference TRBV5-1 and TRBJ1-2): KAGVTQTPRYLIKTRGQQVTLSCSPISGHRSVSWYQQTPGQGLQFLFEYFSETQRNKGNFPGRFSGRQFSNSRSEMNVSTLELGDSALYLCASSLGTGGRFIYGYTFGSGTRLTVV.

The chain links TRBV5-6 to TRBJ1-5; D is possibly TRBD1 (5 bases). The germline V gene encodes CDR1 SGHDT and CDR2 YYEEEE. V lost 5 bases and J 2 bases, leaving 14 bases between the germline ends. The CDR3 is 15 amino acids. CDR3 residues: CASRNRTQGNQPQHF. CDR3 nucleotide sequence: TGTGCCAGCAGAAATAGGACACAGGGCAATCAGCCCCAGCATTTT.

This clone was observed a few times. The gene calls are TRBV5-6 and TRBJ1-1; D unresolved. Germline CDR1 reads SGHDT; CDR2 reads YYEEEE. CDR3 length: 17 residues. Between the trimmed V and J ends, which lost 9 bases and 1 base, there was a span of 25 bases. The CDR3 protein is CATTRIRGRGKNTEAFF. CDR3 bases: TGTGCCACCACGAGGATTAGAGGTAGAGGGAAGAACACTGAAGCTTTCTTT.

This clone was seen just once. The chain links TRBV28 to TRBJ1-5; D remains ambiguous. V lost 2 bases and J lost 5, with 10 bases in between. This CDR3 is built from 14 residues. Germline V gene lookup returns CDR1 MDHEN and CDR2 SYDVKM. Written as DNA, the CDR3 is TGTGCCAGCAGTTTAACACCCTTCCATCAGCCCCAGCATTTT. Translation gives CASSLTPFHQPQHF. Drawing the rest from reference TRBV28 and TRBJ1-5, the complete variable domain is DVKVTQSSRYLVKRTGEKVFLECVQDMDHENMFWYRQDPGLGLRLIYFSYDVKMKEKGDIPEGYSVSREKKERFSLILESASTNQTSMYLCASSLTPFHQPQHFGDGTRLSIL.

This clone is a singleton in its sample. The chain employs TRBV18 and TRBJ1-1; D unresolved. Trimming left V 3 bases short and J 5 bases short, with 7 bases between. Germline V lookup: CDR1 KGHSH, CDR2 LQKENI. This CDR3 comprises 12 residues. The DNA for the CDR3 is TGTGCCAGCTCACCCCAGGCGACTGAAGCTTTCTTT. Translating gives CASSPQATEAFF.

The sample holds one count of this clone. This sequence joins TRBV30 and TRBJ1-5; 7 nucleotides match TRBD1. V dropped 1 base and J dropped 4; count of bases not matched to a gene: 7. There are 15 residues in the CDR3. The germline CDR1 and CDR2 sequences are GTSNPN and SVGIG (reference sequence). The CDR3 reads CAWSEDRVFNQPQHF. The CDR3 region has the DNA TGTGCCTGGAGTGAAGACAGGGTTTTTAATCAGCCCCAGCATTTT.

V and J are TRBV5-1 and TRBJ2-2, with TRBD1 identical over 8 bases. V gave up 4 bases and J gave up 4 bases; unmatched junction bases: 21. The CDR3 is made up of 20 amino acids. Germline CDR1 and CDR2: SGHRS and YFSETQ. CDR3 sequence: CASSVPLVGADRVSTGELFF. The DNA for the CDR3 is TGCGCCAGCAGCGTCCCATTAGTCGGAGCGGACAGGGTTAGCACCGGGGAGCTGTTTTTT.

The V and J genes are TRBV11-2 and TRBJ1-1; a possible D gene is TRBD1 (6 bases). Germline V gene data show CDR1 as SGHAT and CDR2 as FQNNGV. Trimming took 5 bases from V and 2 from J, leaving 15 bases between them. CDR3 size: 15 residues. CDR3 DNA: TGTGCCAGCAGCCGCACAAGGACAGTTAACACTGAAGCTTTCTTT. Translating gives CASSRTRTVNTEAFF.

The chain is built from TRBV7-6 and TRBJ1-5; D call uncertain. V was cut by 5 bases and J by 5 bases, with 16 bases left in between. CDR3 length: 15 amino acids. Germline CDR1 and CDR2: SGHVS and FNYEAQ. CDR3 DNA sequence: TGTGCCAGCAGCGCGAGCCCCCGGTCGGATCAGCCCCAGCATTTT. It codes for CASSASPRSDQPQHF.

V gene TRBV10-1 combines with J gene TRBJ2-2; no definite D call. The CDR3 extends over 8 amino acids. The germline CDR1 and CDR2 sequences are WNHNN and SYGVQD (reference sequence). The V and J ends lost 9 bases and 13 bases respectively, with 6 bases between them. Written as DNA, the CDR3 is TGCGCCAGGGCTGGGCTGTTTTTT. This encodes CARAGLFF.

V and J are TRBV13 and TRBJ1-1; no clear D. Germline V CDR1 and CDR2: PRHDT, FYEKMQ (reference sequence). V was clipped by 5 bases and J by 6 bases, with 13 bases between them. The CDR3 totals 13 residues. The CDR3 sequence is CASSPPILSEAFF. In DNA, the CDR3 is TGTGCCAGCAGCCCCCCTATCCTCTCTGAAGCTTTCTTT.

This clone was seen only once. CDR3 loop: CASSYGATHYNSPLHF. The CDR3 DNA reads as TGTGCCAGCAGTTACGGGGCCACCCACTATAATTCACCCCTCCACTTT. This rearrangement joins TRBV6-6 to TRBJ1-6, with D maybe TRBD1 (5 bases). This CDR3 comprises 16 residues. Germline CDR1 MNHNY, CDR2 SVGAGI (reference sequence). The V end was cut by 2 bases, the J end by 3 bases, with 11 bases between.

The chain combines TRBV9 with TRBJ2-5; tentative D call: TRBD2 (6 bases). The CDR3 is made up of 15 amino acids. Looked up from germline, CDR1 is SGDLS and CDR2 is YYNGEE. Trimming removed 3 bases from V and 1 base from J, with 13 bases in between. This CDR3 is CASSATPGLQETQYF. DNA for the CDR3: TGTGCCAGCAGCGCAACTCCGGGACTCCAAGAGACCCAGTACTTC. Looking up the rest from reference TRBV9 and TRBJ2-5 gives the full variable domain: DSGVTQTPKHLITATGQRVTLRCSPRSGDLSVYWYQQSLDQGLQFLIQYYNGEERAKGNILERFSAQQFPDLHSELNLSSLELGDSALYFCASSATPGLQETQYFGPGTRLLVL.

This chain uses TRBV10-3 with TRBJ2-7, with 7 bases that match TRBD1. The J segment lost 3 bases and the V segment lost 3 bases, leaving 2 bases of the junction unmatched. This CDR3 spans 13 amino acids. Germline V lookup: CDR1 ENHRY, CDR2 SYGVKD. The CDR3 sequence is CAISEQGIYEQYF. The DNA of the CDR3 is TGTGCCATCAGTGAACAGGGGATCTACGAGCAGTACTTC.

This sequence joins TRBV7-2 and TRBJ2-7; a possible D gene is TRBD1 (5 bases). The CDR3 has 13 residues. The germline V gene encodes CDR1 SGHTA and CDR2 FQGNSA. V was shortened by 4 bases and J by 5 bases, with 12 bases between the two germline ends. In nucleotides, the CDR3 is TGTGCCAGCAGCTCAGGGCCCTTTGACGAGCAGTACTTC. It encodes CASSSGPFDEQYF.